This T cell receptor beta chain was found in a study of vaccination and CD4 T cells after COVID-19. Study background: The convalescent group had six males, four females, seven Caucasians, two Asians, one multiracial. SARS-CoV-2, HCoV-NL63, HCoV-OC43 and HCoV-229E supplied the overlapping spike peptides used to stimulate cells. Median time from COVID diagnosis to post-COVID sampling was over 95 days (35 to 161).

Once obtained from cultured CD4+ T cells, the DNA was sequenced using the Oncomine TCR Beta short-read assay. The authors extracted genomic DNA from cultured CD4+ T cells. TCRdb re-analysed the PCR reads in MiXCR, keeping a single row per CDR3 protein. The table records approximately 10,000 distinct CDR3 sequences, 64% of them present only once. This clonotype occurred once. The antigen is not known. The V gene's germline CDR1 is GTSNPN and CDR2 SVGIG (reference sequence). The CDR3 is 11 residues long. Trimming removed 0 bases from V and 7 bases from J, with 6 bases in between. As to treatment: 10-day PBMC culture with coronavirus spike peptide pools or control peptides (ViraFEST assay).

This sequence was found in a human donor who had recovered from COVID-19. Sequencing used CD4+ T cells from blood, cultured in vitro. J is TRBJ2-5 and V is TRBV30; no reliable D call. For the CDR3, the DNA is TGTGCCTGGAGTGTACTCGGGACCCAGTACTTC. Its protein product is CAWSVLGTQYF.